This T cell receptor beta chain was identified in a study of regulatory T cells in long-lasting Graves disease. Findings of the study overall: Persistent disease showed a preference for TRBV28, TRBJ1-2 and TRBJ2-5.

This clonotype was counted at least ten times. The antigen is not known. CDR3 length: 15 amino acids. V lost 0 bases and J lost 4; bases outside the gene matches: 0. The germline V gene has CDR1 SEHNR and CDR2 FQNEAQ (reference sequence). The time point is: newly diagnosed GD, antithyroid drugs for less than 3 months. PBMC RNA was the source of the TCR library. Graves' disease was diagnosed by American Thyroid Association guidelines. Construction of TCR beta libraries relied on iRepertoire HTBI primers and on Arm-PCR targeting CDR3 regions. TCRdb used MiXCR to reprocess the multiplex PCR reads, holding one entry per CDR3 protein. The sample has 400,000 to 500,000 distinct CDR3 sequences, approximately 15% seen once. Another study also made use of these data, one on T cells in Graves' hyperthyroidism and ophthalmopathy. According to that study: A first-round RT-PCR of the TCR CDR3 used the HTBI primer set.

This chain connects TRBV7-9 to TRBJ2-5, with TRBD2 identical over 12 bases. Sample: peripheral blood mononuclear cells (PBMCs), taken at new diagnosis, from a patient treated with antithyroid drugs. The sequence came from a woman in her fifties or sixties with Graves disease. The CDR3 reads CASSLATSGRETQYF. CDR3 nucleotide sequence: TGTGCCAGCAGCTTAGCGACTAGCGGGAGAGAGACCCAGTACTTC.